This T cell receptor (beta chain) came from a study of blood T cell repertoires in COVID-19. Study-level information: The United States, Italy and Spain provided the acute and convalescent COVID-19 samples.

In the original processing: Reference gene primer amplification yielded estimated nucleated cell counts. Profiling relied on immunoSEQ multiplex PCR, and the TCRdb table lists in-frame clones only, not all of them. Clonal size and the V and J genes are those of that table, whereas D and trimming came from the DNA. The table lists 250,000 to 350,000 clones, about 92% of them singletons. The CDR3 consists of 15 residues. Trimming stripped 0 bases from V and 4 bases from J, with 13 bases between. CDR1 is SGHDT and CDR2 is YYEEEE in the germline V gene. Clinical history reported by participants formed the basis on which cohorts were assigned.

This chain links TRBV5-6 with TRBJ2-5, with D hard to call. Sequences were obtained from PBMCs or T cells enriched from blood (not recorded which). The receptor was isolated from a woman in her thirties who had recovered from COVID-19. The CDR3 protein is CASSLAGLASETQYF. CDR3 coding DNA: TGTGCCAGCAGCTTGGCCGGGTTAGCCTCAGAGACCCAGTACTTC.